This T cell receptor beta chain derives from a study of cytomegalovirus exposure and HLA in healthy donors. On the study more broadly: One earlier analysis, a look at 180 million or so T cells, found some 110 million unique TCR beta sequences.

PCR was performed using 60 Vbeta and 13 Jbeta primers. Some clones are missing from TCRdb's copy, which holds only in-frame ones; the method was immunoSEQ multiplex PCR. The data hold over 150,000 clones, with roughly 80% observed a single time. V gave up 1 base and J gave up 3 bases; unmatched junction bases: 5. CDR3 length equals 15 residues. In germline, CDR1 is SGHRS, CDR2 YFSETQ. This chain connects TRBV5-1 to TRBJ2-7; TRBD2 matches 9 bases. This TCR was sampled from a man between 18 and 35 years old in good health and CMV-seronegative. Sequencing used PBMCs. For the CDR3, the DNA is TGCGCCAGCAGCTTGCGTCTAGCGGGAATCTACGAGCAGTACTTC. Translated, it gives CASSLRLAGIYEQYF.